These T cell receptor beta chains were read from a single sample in a study of technical replicates of blood from a few donors. Repertoires were generated with immunoSEQ multiplex PCR, while TCRdb's copy carries only in-frame clones and drops some. This table has under 15,000 clones, about 90% appearing once. What was sequenced was PBMCs. These TCRs come from a human donor in good health. Each CDR3 is given with its conserved first and last residue. D genes are given only for firm matches. Where a row states a size, it is once, few, many or the class of an expanded clone; other rows omit it.

CDR3 length: 15; clone size: once; D gene: TRBD2; J gene: TRBJ2-5; V gene: TRBV4-1; CDR3 DNA: TGCGCCAGCAGCCAAGTAGTGGGACTAGCCGACACCCAGTACTTC; CDR3 protein: CASSQVVGLADTQYF
CDR3 length: 19; clone size: -; D gene: TRBD2; J gene: TRBJ2-7; V gene: TRBV4-1; CDR3 DNA: TGCGCCAGCAGCCAAGATGGGCCTAGCGGGAGGTCTTGGTCCTACGAGCAGTACTTC; CDR3 protein: CASSQDGPSGRSWSYEQYF
CDR3 length: 15; clone size: once; D gene: TRBD1; J gene: TRBJ1-1; V gene: TRBV18; CDR3 DNA: TGTGCCAGCTCGATCGCCACAGGGGGCGCGGATGAAGCTTTCTTT; CDR3 protein: CASSIATGGADEAFF
CDR3 length: 16; clone size: -; D gene: -; J gene: TRBJ2-7; V gene: TRBV27; CDR3 DNA: TGTGCCAGCAGTTTATCCAAGCGGGTATCCTTCTACGAGCAGTACTTC; CDR3 protein: CASSLSKRVSFYEQYF
CDR3 length: 17; clone size: -; D gene: TRBD1; J gene: TRBJ1-4; V gene: TRBV5-4; CDR3 DNA: TGTGCCAGCAGCCAAGGGACAGGGGTTACCGGGGGAGAAAAACTGTTTTTT; CDR3 protein: CASSQGTGVTGGEKLFF
CDR3 length: 15; clone size: -; D gene: TRBD1; J gene: TRBJ1-5; V gene: TRBV28; CDR3 DNA: TGTGCCAGCAGTTACATAGGGGGCTACGATCAGCCCCAGCATTTT; CDR3 protein: CASSYIGGYDQPQHF
CDR3 length: 18; clone size: -; D gene: TRBD1; J gene: TRBJ1-5; V gene: TRBV19; CDR3 DNA: TGTGCCAGTAGTATGGAGACAGGGAGAATACGGGGCAATCAGCCCCAGCATTTT; CDR3 protein: CASSMETGRIRGNQPQHF
CDR3 length: 15; clone size: -; D gene: TRBD2; J gene: TRBJ2-3; V gene: TRBV28; CDR3 DNA: TGTGCCAGCAGTTTAGCTAGCGGGATCACAGATACGCAGTATTTT; CDR3 protein: CASSLASGITDTQYF
CDR3 length: 15; clone size: -; D gene: TRBD1; J gene: TRBJ1-3; V gene: TRBV10-3; CDR3 DNA: TGTGCCATCAGTGAGTCCAGGGGGCGCGGGGACACCATATATTTT; CDR3 protein: CAISESRGRGDTIYF
CDR3 length: 16; clone size: -; D gene: TRBD2; J gene: TRBJ2-3; V gene: TRBV4-2; CDR3 DNA: TGTGCCAGCAGCCAAGGACTAGCGGGAGGGCCAGATACGCAGTATTTT; CDR3 protein: CASSQGLAGGPDTQYF
CDR3 length: 17; clone size: -; D gene: -; J gene: TRBJ2-3; V gene: TRBV9; CDR3 DNA: TGTGCCAGCAGCGTAGGTGGGAGCCCAAACCCCACAGATACGCAGTATTTT; CDR3 protein: CASSVGGSPNPTDTQYF
CDR3 length: 11; clone size: -; D gene: -; J gene: TRBJ2-1; V gene: TRBV19; CDR3 DNA: TGTGCCAGTACCGTGTCGGGGGAGCAGTTCTTC; CDR3 protein: CASTVSGEQFF
CDR3 length: 14; clone size: few; D gene: -; J gene: TRBJ1-5; V gene: TRBV27; CDR3 DNA: TGTGCCAGCAGTTTATCAGGGGTGGGACAGCCCCAGCATTTT; CDR3 protein: CASSLSGVGQPQHF